Given below is one TCR beta chain in context. The table lists this clonotype with many counts. What this receptor recognizes is not known. No base quality values were provided; no much bigger clone lies one nucleotide off. This sample is drawn from a study of T cells in Graves' hyperthyroidism and ophthalmopathy (dated by TCRdb to between 2018 and 2020). Concerning the study at large: Peripheral blood samples were taken at initial diagnosis, before any treatment was given. A discovery cohort of approximately 97 patients, about 40 with Graves' ophthalmopathy and 57 with stable Graves' hyperthyroidism, was used to find distinguishing TCR V-J signatures. An independent validation cohort of fewer than 20 hyperthyroidism patients and 17 patients who later progressed to ophthalmopathy tested prospective prediction of ophthalmopathy. The 100 discovery patients were randomly split 7:3 into training and test sets. Thyroid tissue and blood T-cell repertoires from more than five Graves' hyperthyroidism patients were also compared in the study. After blood sampling, hyperthyroidism patients were treated with methimazole at a starting dose of 30 mg daily, and ophthalmopathy patients were treated with high-dose intravenous methylprednisolone. TCR Vbeta CDR3 sequencing of 130 to 150 peripheral blood samples (43 ophthalmopathy, 75 to 85 hyperthyroidism and about 17 progressor patients) is reported in the paper.

Reading the germline V gene gives CDR1 SGHTA and CDR2 FQGNSA. The CDR3 covers 14 residues, taking in both the cysteine and the phenylalanine. The CDR3 DNA has 42 bases and is translated from base 1. Trimming removed 5 bases from V and 1 base from J, leaving 10 bases between the germline ends. Moderately to severely active disease, a Clinical Activity Score of at least 3, a NOSPECS grade of at least 4, and a duration under 3 months were present in ophthalmopathy patients. Any patient with an uncontrolled infection, another autoimmune disease, pregnancy or lactation was excluded. Diagnoses relied on clinical symptoms, serum thyroxine and TRAb, thyroid ultrasound and orbital computed tomography. Ficoll-Paque density gradient centrifugation was used to isolate PBMCs from around 10 ml of fresh peripheral blood. Total RNA was extracted using Trizol reagent, and RNA quality was assessed on an Agilent 2100 Bioanalyzer.

The TCR beta CDR3 regions were amplified from the RNA transcripts. A first-round RT-PCR of the TCR CDR3 used the HTBI primer set with the Qiagen OneStep RT-PCR kit. Libraries were constructed in a second round of multiplex PCR, after which size selection and purification were performed. The libraries were sequenced on an Illumina HiSeq2000 using paired-end 100 bp reads. The published analysis was carried out like this. SOAPnuke was used to process the raw data, removing reads that contained adapters or uncalled bases, had a mean Phred below 15, or lacked an exact match to the constant primer or identifier. COPE v1.2.5 was used to merge the high-quality paired reads, and each unique nucleotide sequence was defined as a clonotype. Clonotypes were aligned to IMGT TRBV, TRBD and TRBJ reference segments using MiTCR v1.1. The analysis was restricted to V-J combinations with a frequency above 0.0001, which together covered roughly 99% of the repertoires. The TCS score was defined as the ratio of F50 (clonal expansion) to E x V (chaos), calculated using BLOSUM62-based TCRdist between CDR3 peptides within each V-J. Welch's t-statistics and random forest reduced fewer than 550 V-J features to about 13, which were used in a naive Bayes classifier (R e1071). TCRdb reprocessing: public reads trimmed at Q25 with fastp, clones called with MiXCR, in-frame beta chains kept. When rows share a CDR3 protein, they turn into one entry using the most common DNA and genes. In this record, the V and J calls reflect TCRdb's handling and not the investigators' own analysis. This sample holds around 600,000 distinct CDR3 sequences; roughly 14% were observed only once. Around 13% of the sample lies in the top ten.

General findings and caveats noted by the study authors: Most expanded thyroid clonotypes (frequency above 0.001) were also detected in blood, a finding suggesting that blood repertoires may reflect thyroid immune responses. In validation, the model predicted progression to ophthalmopathy a median of about 5.9 months before onset, with around 70% sensitivity and about 72% specificity. Sample size was not statistically predetermined, and investigators were not blinded to group allocation. Ophthalmopathy was separated from stable hyperthyroidism by a 13 V-J signature model, with 85% to 90% sensitivity and just over 81% specificity obtained in cross-validation and 80%/75% obtained in testing.

Material for sequencing was blood. The sequence links TRBV7-2 to TRBJ2-3; the D gene is perhaps TRBD2, from 5 matching bases. The clonotype originates from a woman between 45 and 65 years old with Graves' ophthalmopathy. The CDR3 corresponds to CASSQDWGTDTQYF. The nucleotide sequence reads as follows: TGTGCCAGCAGCCAGGACTGGGGCACAGATACGCAGTATTTT.